The 7 T cell receptor beta chains below all came from one sample that was sequenced in a study of cytomegalovirus exposure and HLA in healthy donors (dated by TCRdb to about 2017). Receptors were amplified or captured by the immunoSEQ multiplex PCR assay. For the multiplex PCR, a mixture combining 60 forward primers for TCR Vbeta segments and 13 reverse primers for TCR Jbeta segments was used. TCRdb took this table from immuneACCESS and kept in-frame rearrangements with V and J called. Such tables lack part of the clones; where checked against another copy, unresolved V genes explain under half of the gap, and the rest is unexplained. This sample holds more than 50,000 clones; about three quarters were observed only once. The top ten clones comprise over 2.5% of the sample. Sequenced sample: PBMCs. These receptors all stem from a female donor in good health and CMV-seronegative.

Regarding this clone: Germline is not matched at one junction end, which may reflect a read error. This chain links TRBV6-5 with TRBJ1-6; D not certain. Germline assignment: CDR1 MNHEY and CDR2 SVGAGI. The CDR3 sequence is 11 residues long. In nucleotides, the CDR3 is TGTGCCAGCAGTTACCATTCCCCCCTCCACTTT. Translated: CASSYHSPLHF.

The rearrangement joins TRBV5-1 to TRBJ2-7; a weak D match, TRBD1 (6 bases). The CDR3 length is 12 residues. CDR1 is SGHRS, CDR2 YFSETQ, per germline. V gave up 5 bases and J gave up 4 bases, with 10 bases separating them. The CDR3: CASRADSYEQYF. CDR3 nucleotides: TGCGCCAGCAGGGCGGACAGTTACGAGCAGTACTTC.

The count of this clone is one. This chain joins TRBV4-2 and TRBJ1-4; the D is unclear. Germline CDR1 reads LGHNA; CDR2 reads YNFKEQ. This CDR3 has 12 residues. V shed 2 bases and J shed 5 bases, with 3 bases lying between them. The CDR3 coding sequence is TGTGCCAGCAGCCAACCGAATGAAAAACTGTTTTTT. Protein product: CASSQPNEKLFF.

The chain carries TRBV28 and TRBJ2-7, with 11 bases identical to TRBD2. The germline CDR1 and CDR2 sequences are MDHEN and SYDVKM. CDR3 length: 15 residues. Losses at the gene ends were 1 base for V and 6 bases for J; bases not matched to a gene: 5. The CDR3 coding sequence is TGTGCCAGCAGTTTATTAGGGACTAGCGGCGTCGAGCAGTACTTC. Its translation: CASSLLGTSGVEQYF.

The gene calls are TRBV5-4 and TRBJ2-7; the match to TRBD2 covers 12 bases. CDR1 SGHNT and CDR2 YYREEE come from the germline V gene (reference sequence). The CDR3 totals 15 residues. The V gene end was trimmed by 4 bases and the J gene end by 5 bases; junction bases not matched to a gene: 7. The CDR3 DNA reads TGTGCCAGCAGCAGGACTAGCGGGGTCTCAGACGAGCAGTACTTC. This encodes CASSRTSGVSDEQYF.

The chain carries TRBV5-5 and TRBJ1-5; D is unclear. V was cut by 4 bases and J by 5 bases, with 10 bases left in between. CDR1 SGHKS and CDR2 YYEKEE come from the germline V gene (reference sequence). This CDR3 region has 13 residues. CDR3 protein: CASSLGVDQPQHF. CDR3 DNA sequence: TGTGCCAGCAGCCTTGGAGTGGATCAGCCCCAGCATTTT.

The rearrangement links TRBV6-1 to TRBJ1-4, with 11 nucleotides matching TRBD1. The CDR3 runs 15 residues. V dropped 8 bases and J dropped 3; count of bases not matched to a gene: 5. Germline values: CDR1 MNHNS, CDR2 SASEGT. The CDR3 protein is CASAGQGAANEKLFF. CDR3 nucleotides: TGTGCCAGCGCCGGACAGGGGGCAGCTAATGAAAAACTGTTTTTT.